The rows below give T cell receptor beta chains drawn from one sample of a study of T cell responses to AZD1222 COVID-19 vaccine. Using immunoSEQ multiplex PCR, the repertoire was profiled, and TCRdb retains in-frame clones only, with some absent. Among around 150,000 clones listed, about nine tenths were seen once. The sample consisted of peripheral blood, taken on day 0 of MenACWY control vaccination. The receptors derive from an adult in good health. Both conserved end residues are part of each CDR3. A D gene is named only where the DNA matches it firmly. Clone size is given for some rows only: seen once, a few or many times, or a class if the clone is expanded.

TRBV18	TRBJ1-1	TRBD1	NA	CASSPTTGAEAFF	TGTGCCAGCTCACCGACGACAGGGGCTGAAGCTTTCTTT
TRBV30	TRBJ1-1	NA	medium-sized	CAWGTTGTEAFF	TGTGCCTGGGGGACGACGGGCACTGAAGCTTTCTTT
TRBV28	TRBJ1-2	NA	NA	CASSRPPVGGYTF	TGTGCCAGCAGTCGACCCCCCGTAGGGGGCTACACCTTC
TRBV19	TRBJ1-1	NA	once	CASSARQIMNTEAFF	TGTGCCAGTAGTGCGCGACAGATCATGAACACTGAAGCTTTCTTT
TRBV10-3	TRBJ1-2	NA	NA	CAISESSPGGGAGYTF	TGTGCCATCAGTGAGTCTAGCCCGGGGGGAGGTGCTGGCTACACCTTC
TRBV12-5	TRBJ1-5	NA	few	CASGFAGGNQPQHF	TGTGCTAGTGGTTTTGCAGGGGGCAATCAGCCCCAGCATTTT
TRBV2	TRBJ1-1	NA	NA	CASRAGTGFMAEAFF	TGTGCCAGCAGAGCCGGGACGGGGTTTATGGCTGAAGCTTTCTTT
TRBV6-5	TRBJ1-1	TRBD1	once	CASSYDWTGGTEAFF	TGTGCCAGCAGTTACGATTGGACAGGGGGCACTGAAGCTTTCTTT
TRBV19	TRBJ1-1	NA	NA	CASSISSAGDGTEAFF	TGTGCCAGTAGTATAAGCTCTGCAGGGGATGGCACTGAAGCTTTCTTT
TRBV7-9	TRBJ1-5	NA	once	CASSLQGGYQPQHF	TGTGCCAGCAGCTTACAAGGGGGGTATCAGCCCCAGCATTTT
TRBV27	TRBJ1-3	NA	NA	CASSSQGSRHTIYF	TGTGCCAGCAGTTCACAGGGTTCCCGGCACACCATATATTTT
TRBV9	TRBJ1-6	NA	once	CASSVEVNSPLHF	TGTGCCAGCAGCGTAGAAGTTAATTCACCCCTCCACTTT
TRBV4-2	TRBJ2-1	TRBD2	NA	CASSPSGRSYNEQFF	TGTGCCAGCAGCCCTAGCGGAAGATCCTACAATGAGCAGTTCTTC
TRBV24-1	TRBJ2-7	NA	NA	CATRSDSPAGEQYF	TGTGCCACCAGATCGGACAGCCCGGCGGGCGAGCAGTACTTC
TRBV29-1	TRBJ2-1	TRBD1	NA	CSADQGTANEQFF	TGCAGCGCGGACCAGGGGACAGCCAATGAGCAGTTCTTC
TRBV11-3	TRBJ2-4	NA	once	CASSSGLAKNIQYF	TGTGCCAGCAGCTCGGGACTAGCCAAAAACATTCAGTACTTC
TRBV5-1	TRBJ1-4	TRBD1	medium-sized	CASSLGRPGTGSREKLFF	TGCGCCAGCAGCTTGGGGAGACCCGGGACAGGGAGTCGCGAAAAACTGTTTTTT
TRBV7-2	TRBJ1-2	TRBD1	NA	CASSLGGRGLGYTF	TGTGCCAGCAGCTTAGGGGGCAGGGGGCTTGGCTACACCTTC
TRBV7-2	TRBJ1-2	TRBD1	NA	CASSLVWTGEGYTF	TGTGCCAGCAGCTTAGTGTGGACAGGGGAGGGCTACACCTTC
TRBV27	TRBJ1-5	TRBD1	NA	CASSPFGQGVPQPIYNQPQHF	TGTGCCAGCAGTCCCTTTGGACAGGGGGTGCCCCAACCGATATACAATCAGCCCCAGCATTTT
TRBV6-5	TRBJ2-7	NA	once	CASLAGATYEQYF	TGTGCCAGCTTGGCAGGGGCGACCTACGAGCAGTACTTC
TRBV28	TRBJ2-3	NA	NA	CASSLRDTQYF	TGTGCCAGCAGTTTAAGGGATACGCAGTATTTT
TRBV29-1	TRBJ2-7	TRBD2	once	CSVAGTSGDEQYF	TGCAGCGTCGCCGGGACTAGCGGTGACGAGCAGTACTTC
TRBV7-3	TRBJ1-1	NA	few	CASSLSRVGTEAFF	TGTGCCAGCAGCTTATCAAGGGTGGGCACTGAAGCTTTCTTT
TRBV15	TRBJ2-2	TRBD1	NA	CATSGVLGQGARTTGELFF	TGTGCCACCAGCGGAGTTCTGGGACAGGGAGCCCGAACAACCGGGGAGCTGTTTTTT
TRBV6-2/TRBV6-3	TRBJ2-7	TRBD1	NA	CASSYSLGTDPYEQYF	TGTGCCAGCAGTTACAGTCTGGGGACAGACCCCTACGAGCAGTACTTC
TRBV7-9	TRBJ2-3	NA	NA	CASNLVGGRRTDTQYF	TGTGCCAGCAACCTAGTGGGGGGGCGTCGCACAGATACGCAGTATTTT
TRBV28	TRBJ1-2	TRBD1	NA	CASRGQNYGYTF	TGTGCCAGCAGGGGACAGAACTATGGCTACACCTTC
TRBV12-5	TRBJ2-5	TRBD2	NA	CASGSGTSGSGETQYF	TGTGCTAGTGGTTCCGGGACTAGCGGAAGTGGAGAGACCCAGTACTTC
TRBV9	TRBJ1-1	NA	NA	CASSVAVRAGGEAFF	TGTGCCAGCAGCGTAGCTGTCAGGGCAGGTGGTGAAGCTTTCTTT